Included here is one T cell receptor beta chain sequence, with context. The V and J ends lost 6 bases and 6 bases, in that order; junction bases with no gene match: 6. Germline lookup yields CDR1 MNHEY and CDR2 SMNVEV (reference sequence). The CDR3 contains 15 residues. Clones were read by immunoSEQ multiplex PCR, and TCRdb kept only the in-frame ones, dropping some. The sample includes approximately 660,000 clones, approximately 87% of them seen just once. The data originate from a study of shared T cell receptors in the human thymus. The same data also contributed to another study, on human thymus T cells. Turning to that study: Resections that were taken during corrective heart surgery supplied the thymus tissue. Apparent skewing of V and J gene usage characterized both thymic and blood repertoires.

The V and J genes are TRBV27 and TRBJ2-1; TRBD1 matches 12 bases. The origin of this receptor is a boy under two years old with a congenital heart defect. The sequenced sample consisted of thymocytes. The CDR3 nucleotides read TGTGCCAGCAGACCAGGGACAGGGGGCTTCAATGAGCAGTTCTTC. Its protein is CASRPGTGGFNEQFF.